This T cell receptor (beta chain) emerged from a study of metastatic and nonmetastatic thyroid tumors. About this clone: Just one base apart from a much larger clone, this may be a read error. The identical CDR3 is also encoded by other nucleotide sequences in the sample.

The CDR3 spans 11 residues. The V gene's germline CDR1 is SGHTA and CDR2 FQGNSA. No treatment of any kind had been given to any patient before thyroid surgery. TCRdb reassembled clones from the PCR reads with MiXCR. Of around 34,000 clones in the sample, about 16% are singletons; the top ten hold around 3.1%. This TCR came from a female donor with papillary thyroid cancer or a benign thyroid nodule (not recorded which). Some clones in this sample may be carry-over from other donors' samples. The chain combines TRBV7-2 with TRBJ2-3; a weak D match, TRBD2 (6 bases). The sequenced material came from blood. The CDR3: CASISGDTQYF. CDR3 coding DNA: TGTGCCAGCATTTCGGGAGATACTCAGTATTTT.